The text below deals with one TCR beta chain. Using immunoSEQ multiplex PCR, the repertoire was profiled, and TCRdb retains in-frame clones only, with some absent. This table has 100,000 to 120,000 clones, about four fifths appearing once. Germline CDR1 SGHNT, CDR2 YYREEE (reference sequence). V was shortened by 4 bases and J by 4 bases, with 11 bases between the two germline ends. The CDR3 extends over 14 amino acids. This sample is drawn from a study of blood T cell repertoires in COVID-19. Study information: Sample material is recorded as cDNA or gDNA derived from T cells, B-cell-depleted T cells, or PBMCs.

The sample consisted of peripheral blood. V usage is TRBV5-4 and J usage is TRBJ1-4, with D possibly TRBD1 on 5 matching bases. This receptor was obtained from a woman older than 75 with acute or convalescent COVID-19. CDR3 sequence (DNA): TGTGCCAGCAGCCCGGGGGGGATTAATGAAAAACTGTTTTTT. It specifies CASSPGGINEKLFF.